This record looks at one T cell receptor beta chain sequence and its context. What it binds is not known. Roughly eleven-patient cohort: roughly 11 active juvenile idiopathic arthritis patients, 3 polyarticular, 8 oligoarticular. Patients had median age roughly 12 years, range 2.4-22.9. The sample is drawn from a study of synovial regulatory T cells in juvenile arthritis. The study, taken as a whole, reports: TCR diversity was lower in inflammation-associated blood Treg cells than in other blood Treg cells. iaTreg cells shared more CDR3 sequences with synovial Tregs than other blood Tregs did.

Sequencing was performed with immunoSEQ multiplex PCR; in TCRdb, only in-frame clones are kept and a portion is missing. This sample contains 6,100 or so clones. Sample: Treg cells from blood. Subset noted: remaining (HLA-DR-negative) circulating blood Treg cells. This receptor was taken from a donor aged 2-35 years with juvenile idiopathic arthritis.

This CDR3 is CASSEGTLYPYEQYF. The chain joins TRBV6-1 to TRBJ2-7. The CDR3 sequence is 15 residues long. The nucleotide record is missing. Germline loops: CDR1 MNHNS, CDR2 SASEGT.